Reported below is one T cell receptor (beta chain). The antigen remains undetermined. Two lung cancer pathologists independently confirmed each histologic diagnosis. Germline loops: CDR1 SGHTA, CDR2 FQGTGA. The V and J ends lost 5 bases and 3 bases respectively, with 17 bases between them. CDR3 length: 15 amino acids. The entry originates in a study of immune evolution from preneoplasia to lung adenocarcinoma. Whole-study findings and limits: Normal lung had the highest top T cell clone frequencies. Compared with EGFR-mutant or double wild-type lesions, KRAS-mutant nodules were more clonal.

The table came from immunoSEQ multiplex PCR; TCRdb's copy has only in-frame clones and leaves some out. The data contain 6,600 or so clones, 77% of them seen just once; the ten biggest clones take up roughly 6.5%. This receptor was taken from a person aged 60-80 years with lung adenocarcinoma. Sequencing was performed on FFPE lung adenocarcinoma in situ tissue. The V gene is TRBV7-3, the J gene TRBJ2-7; D may be TRBD1 or TRBD2 (5 bases each). The CDR3 here is CASSPGASGGYEQYF. CDR3 sequence (DNA): TGTGCCAGCAGCCCCGGGGCCTCGGGCGGCTACGAGCAGTACTTC.